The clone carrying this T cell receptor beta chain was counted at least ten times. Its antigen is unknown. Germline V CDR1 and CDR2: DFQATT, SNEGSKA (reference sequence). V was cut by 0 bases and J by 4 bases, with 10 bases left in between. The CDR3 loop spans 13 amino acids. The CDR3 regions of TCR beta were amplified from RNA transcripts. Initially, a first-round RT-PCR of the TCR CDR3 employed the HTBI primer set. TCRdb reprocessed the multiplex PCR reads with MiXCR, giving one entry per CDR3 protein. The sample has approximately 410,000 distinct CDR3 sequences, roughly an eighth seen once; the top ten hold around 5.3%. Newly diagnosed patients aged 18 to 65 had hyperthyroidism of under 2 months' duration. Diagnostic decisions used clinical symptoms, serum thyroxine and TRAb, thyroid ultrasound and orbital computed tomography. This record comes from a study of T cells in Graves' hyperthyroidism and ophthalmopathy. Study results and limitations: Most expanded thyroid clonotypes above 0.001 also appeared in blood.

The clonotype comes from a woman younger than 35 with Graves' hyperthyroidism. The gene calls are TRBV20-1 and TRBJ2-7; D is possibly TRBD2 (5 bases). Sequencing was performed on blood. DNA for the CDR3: TGCAGTGCTAGAGATAAGGAGGTGTACGAGCAGTACTTC. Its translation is CSARDKEVYEQYF.